This T cell receptor beta chain was identified in a study of T-cell memory formation after mild COVID-19. Study overall: There were largely donor-specific TCR clusters. The study, taken as a whole, reports: Within pre-infection memory, some responding clones were found, suggesting cross-reactive memory joined.

As for this clonotype: Antigen: not known.

CDR1 is KGHDR and CDR2 is SFDVKD in the germline V gene. The CDR3 contains 14 residues. After removal of 4 bases from V and 10 bases from J, the junction contained 9 bases not matched to a gene. In TCRdb, the 5' RACE reads were re-called with MiXCR into one record per CDR3 protein. The table shows about 360,000 distinct CDR3 sequences, with approximately 15% occurring only once. The V call is TRBV24-1, the J call TRBJ1-5, with TRBD1 matching 7 bases. This receptor was taken from a man between 18 and 35 years old who had mild COVID-19 (a few samples of this study predate the infection). Cell type and time point are not known. The sample taken for sequencing was PBMCs or a T cell subset sorted from them (not recorded which). The CDR3 sequence is CATSESGGMKPQHF. The CDR3 DNA reads TGTGCCACCAGTGAATCAGGGGGGATGAAACCCCAGCATTTT.